A single sample gave rise to the 10 T cell receptor beta chains below, sequenced in a study of blood T cell repertoires in COVID-19 (dated by TCRdb to 2020 to 2021). Library preparation was by the immunoSEQ multiplex PCR assay. The source is immuneACCESS, and TCRdb retained only in-frame sequences with V and J called. Part of the clones is not carried over; for the studies checked, unresolved V genes explain less than half of this, and the remainder is unexplained. The table for this sample lists over 200,000 clones; 75% to 90% of them were counted only once. The ten most abundant clones make up about 5% of the sample. What was sequenced was peripheral blood. The receptor set was obtained from a woman aged 40 to 55 with acute or convalescent COVID-19.

This sequence joins TRBV19 and TRBJ1-2; D is uncertain. The ends were cut back, 3 bases at V and 1 base at J, with 9 bases in the middle. Germline V gives CDR1 LNHDA, CDR2 SQIVND (reference sequence). CDR3 length equals 14 residues. CDR3 in amino acids: CASSIFDYNYGYTF. CDR3 sequence (DNA): TGTGCCAGTAGTATCTTCGACTATAACTATGGCTACACCTTC. The variable domain in full, completed from reference TRBV19 and TRBJ1-2, reads DGGITQSPKYLFRKEGQNVTLSCEQNLNHDAMYWYRQDPGQGLRLIYYSQIVNDFQKGDIAEGYSVSREKKESFPLTVTSAQKNPTAFYLCASSIFDYNYGYTFGSGTRLTVV.

V gene TRBV5-4 combines with J gene TRBJ2-2, with D possibly TRBD2 on 5 matching bases. Germline V gene data show CDR1 as SGHNT and CDR2 as YYREEE (reference sequence). CDR3 length equals 16 residues. Trimming stripped 0 bases from V and 7 bases from J, with 16 bases between. The CDR3 DNA sequence: TGTGCCAGCAGCTTGGTACCGGGTCCCGGAGGCGGGGAGCTGTTTTTT. It yields the protein CASSLVPGPGGGELFF. The full variable domain, with the rest looked up from reference TRBV5-4 and TRBJ2-2, is ETGVTQSPTHLIKTRGQQVTLRCSSQSGHNTVSWYQQALGQGPQFIFQYYREEENGRGNFPPRFSGLQFPNYSSELNVNALELDDSALYLCASSLVPGPGGGELFFGEGSRLTVL.

The chain recombines TRBV12-3 or TRBV12-4 with TRBJ2-2; no clear D. The CDR3 is made up of 11 amino acids. V gave up 5 bases and J gave up 8 bases, with 6 bases separating them. The CDR3 spells CASSVFGELFF. CDR3 sequence (DNA): TGTGCCAGCAGTGTCTTTGGGGAGCTGTTTTTT.

The CDR3 coding sequence is TGTGCCGGGGGGGGACAGGGGTTTGGCTACACCTTC. Amino acids: CAGGGQGFGYTF. V and J are TRBV12-3 or TRBV12-4 and TRBJ1-2; 10 nucleotides align to TRBD1. This CDR3 is built from 12 residues. Unmatched junction bases numbered 7, after V lost 11 bases and J lost 7 bases.

The J gene is TRBJ2-1, the V gene TRBV4-1; 12 bases are shared with TRBD2. Germline lookup yields CDR1 MGHRA and CDR2 YSYEKL. V trimming: 1 base; J trimming: 4 bases; junction bases outside the gene matches: 5. The CDR3 length is 17 residues. The CDR3 spells CASSQVRTSGVYNEQFF. As DNA, the CDR3 is TGCGCCAGCAGCCAAGTTCGGACTAGCGGGGTTTACAATGAGCAGTTCTTC.

The CDR3 bases are TGTGCCAGCAGCTTAGACTTAGCACCCCTCCACTTT. Amino acid sequence: CASSLDLAPLHF. V usage is TRBV7-2 and J usage is TRBJ1-6; D is uncertain. This CDR3 spans 12 amino acids. Germline V gives CDR1 SGHTA, CDR2 FQGNSA. V was cut by 1 base and J by 11 bases, with 6 bases left in between.

The chain employs TRBV2 and TRBJ1-3; no definite D call. Trimming stripped 4 bases from V and 2 bases from J, with 3 bases between. The CDR3 spans 12 residues. Germline CDR1 and CDR2: SNHLY and FYNNEI. The CDR3 sequence is CASSAAGNTIYF. The CDR3 nucleotides are TGTGCCAGCAGTGCGGCTGGAAACACCATATATTTT.

The rearrangement links TRBV6-5 to TRBJ2-7, with TRBD1 matching 7 bases. Per the germline V gene, CDR1 is MNHEY and CDR2 is SVGAGI. V lost 6 bases and J lost 5; bases outside the gene matches: 10. The CDR3 extends over 14 amino acids. CDR3 region: CASSYRGKSHEQYV. The CDR3 bases are TGTGCCAGCAGCTACAGGGGCAAATCTCACGAGCAGTACGTC.

The V gene is TRBV9, the J gene TRBJ2-1; 7 nucleotides match TRBD2. CDR3 length: 15 residues. J gave up 0 bases and V 4 bases, and 4 bases lay outside the gene matches. From germline, CDR1 is SGDLS and CDR2 YYNGEE. CDR3 coding DNA: TGTGCCAGCAGCCCCGGGGGGACCTCCTACAATGAGCAGTTCTTC. Translation: CASSPGGTSYNEQFF.

V and J are TRBV3-1 (or the pseudogene TRBV3-2) and TRBJ1-2; D remains unclear. Trimming removed 3 bases at V and 0 bases at J, with 8 bases between. Germline CDR1 LGHDT, CDR2 YNNKEL (reference sequence). The CDR3 has 14 residues. This chain's CDR3 is CASSQELPNYGYTF. The CDR3 nucleotides are TGTGCCAGCAGCCAGGAGTTACCTAACTATGGCTACACCTTC.